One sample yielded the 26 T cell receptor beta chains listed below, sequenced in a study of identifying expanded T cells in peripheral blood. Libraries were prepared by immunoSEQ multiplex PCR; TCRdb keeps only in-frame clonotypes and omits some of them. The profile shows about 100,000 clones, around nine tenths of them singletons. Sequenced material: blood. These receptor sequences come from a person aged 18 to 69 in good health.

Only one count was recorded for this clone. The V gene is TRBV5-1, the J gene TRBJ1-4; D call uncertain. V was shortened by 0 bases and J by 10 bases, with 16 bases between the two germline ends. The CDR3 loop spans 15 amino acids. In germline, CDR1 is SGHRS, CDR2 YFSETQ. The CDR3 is CASSLASLAGGKLFF. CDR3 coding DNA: TGCGCCAGCAGCTTGGCGAGCCTGGCAGGTGGAAAACTGTTTTTT.

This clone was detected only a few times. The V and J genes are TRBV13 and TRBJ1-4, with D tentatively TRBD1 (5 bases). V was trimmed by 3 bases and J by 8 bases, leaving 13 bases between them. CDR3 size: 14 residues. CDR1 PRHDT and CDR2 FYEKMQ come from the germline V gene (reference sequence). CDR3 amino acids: CASSLGPLEEKLFF. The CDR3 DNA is TGTGCCAGCAGCTTGGGGCCGCTAGAGGAAAAACTGTTTTTT.

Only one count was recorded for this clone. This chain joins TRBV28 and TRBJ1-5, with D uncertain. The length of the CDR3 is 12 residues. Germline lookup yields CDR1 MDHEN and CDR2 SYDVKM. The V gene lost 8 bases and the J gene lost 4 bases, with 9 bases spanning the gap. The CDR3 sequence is CASESLNQPQHF. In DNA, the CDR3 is TGTGCCAGCGAGAGCCTGAATCAGCCCCAGCATTTT.

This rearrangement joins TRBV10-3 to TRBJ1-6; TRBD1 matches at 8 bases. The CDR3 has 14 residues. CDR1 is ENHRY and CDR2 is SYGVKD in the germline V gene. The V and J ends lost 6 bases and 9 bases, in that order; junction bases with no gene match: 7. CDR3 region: CAISLDREFSPLHF. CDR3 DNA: TGTGCCATCAGCCTGGACAGGGAGTTTTCACCCCTCCACTTT.

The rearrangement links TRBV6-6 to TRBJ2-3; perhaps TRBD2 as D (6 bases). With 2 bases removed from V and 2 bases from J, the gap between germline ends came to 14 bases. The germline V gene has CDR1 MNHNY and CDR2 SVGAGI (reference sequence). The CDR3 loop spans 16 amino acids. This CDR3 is CASSYGRPSNTDTQYF. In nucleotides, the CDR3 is TGTGCCAGCAGTTACGGGAGGCCATCGAACACAGATACGCAGTATTTT.

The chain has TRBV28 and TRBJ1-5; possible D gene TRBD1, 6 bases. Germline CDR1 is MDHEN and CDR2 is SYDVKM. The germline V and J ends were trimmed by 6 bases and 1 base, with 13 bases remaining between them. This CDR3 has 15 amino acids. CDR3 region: CASSHRVISNQPQHF. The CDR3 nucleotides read TGTGCCAGCAGCCACAGGGTAATAAGCAATCAGCCCCAGCATTTT.

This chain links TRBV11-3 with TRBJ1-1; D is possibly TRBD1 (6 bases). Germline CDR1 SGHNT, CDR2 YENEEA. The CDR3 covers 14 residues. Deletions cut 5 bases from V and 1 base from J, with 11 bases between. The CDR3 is CASSLQGPNTEAFF. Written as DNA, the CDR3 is TGTGCCAGCAGCCTACAGGGACCGAACACTGAAGCTTTCTTT.

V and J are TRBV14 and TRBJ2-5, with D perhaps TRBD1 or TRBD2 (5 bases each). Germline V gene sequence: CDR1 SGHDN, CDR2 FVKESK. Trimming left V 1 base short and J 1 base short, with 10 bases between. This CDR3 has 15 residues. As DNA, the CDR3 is TGTGCCAGCAGCCAAGGCCGGGGCCTCCAAGAGACCCAGTACTTC. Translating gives CASSQGRGLQETQYF. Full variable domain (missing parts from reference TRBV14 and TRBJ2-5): EAGVTQFPSHSVIEKGQTVTLRCDPISGHDNLYWYRRVMGKEIKFLLHFVKESKQDESGMPNNRFLAERTGGTYSTLKVQPAELEDSGVYFCASSQGRGLQETQYFGPGTRLLVL.

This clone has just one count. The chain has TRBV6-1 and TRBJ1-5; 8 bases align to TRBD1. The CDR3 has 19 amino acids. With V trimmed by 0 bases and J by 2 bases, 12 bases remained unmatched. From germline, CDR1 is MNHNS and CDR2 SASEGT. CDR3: CASSEAQGQDGRRNQPQHF. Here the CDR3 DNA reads TGTGCCAGCAGTGAAGCGCAGGGACAGGACGGTCGTCGCAATCAGCCCCAGCATTTT.

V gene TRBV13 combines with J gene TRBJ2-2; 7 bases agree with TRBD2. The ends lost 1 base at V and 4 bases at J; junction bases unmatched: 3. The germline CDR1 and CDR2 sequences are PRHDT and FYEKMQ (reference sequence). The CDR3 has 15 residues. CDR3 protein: CASSLEGRGTGELFF. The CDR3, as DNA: TGTGCCAGCAGCTTAGAAGGGAGGGGCACCGGGGAGCTGTTTTTT.

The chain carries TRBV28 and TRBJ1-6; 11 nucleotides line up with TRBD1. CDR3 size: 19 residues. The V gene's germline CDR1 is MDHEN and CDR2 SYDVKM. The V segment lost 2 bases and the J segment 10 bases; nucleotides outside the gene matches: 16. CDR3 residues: CASSLGSPGTGGGGSPLHF. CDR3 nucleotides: TGTGCCAGCAGTTTAGGGTCTCCTGGGACAGGGGGAGGTGGCTCACCCCTCCACTTT.

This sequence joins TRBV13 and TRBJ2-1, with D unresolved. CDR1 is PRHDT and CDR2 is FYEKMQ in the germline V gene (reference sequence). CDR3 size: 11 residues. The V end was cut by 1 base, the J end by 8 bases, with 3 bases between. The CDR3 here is CASSLAHEQFF. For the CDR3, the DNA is TGTGCCAGCAGCTTAGCTCATGAGCAGTTCTTC. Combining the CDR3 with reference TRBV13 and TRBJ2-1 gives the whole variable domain AAGVIQSPRHLIKEKRETATLKCYPIPRHDTVYWYQQGPGQDPQFLISFYEKMQSDKGSIPDRFSAQQFSDYHSELNMSSLELGDSALYFCASSLAHEQFFGPGTRLTVL.

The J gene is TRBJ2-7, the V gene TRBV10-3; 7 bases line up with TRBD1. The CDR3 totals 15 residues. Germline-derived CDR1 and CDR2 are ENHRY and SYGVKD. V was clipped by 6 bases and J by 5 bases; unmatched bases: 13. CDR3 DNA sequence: TGTGCCATCAGCGAAGAACAGGGGAACGCCCACGAGCAGTACTTC. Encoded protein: CAISEEQGNAHEQYF.

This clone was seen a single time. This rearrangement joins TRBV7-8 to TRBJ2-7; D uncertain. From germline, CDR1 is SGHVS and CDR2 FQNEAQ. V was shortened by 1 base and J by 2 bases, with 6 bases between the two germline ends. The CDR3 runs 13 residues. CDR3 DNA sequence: TGTGCCAGCAGCTTAGGCGGAACCTACGAGCAGTACTTC. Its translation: CASSLGGTYEQYF.

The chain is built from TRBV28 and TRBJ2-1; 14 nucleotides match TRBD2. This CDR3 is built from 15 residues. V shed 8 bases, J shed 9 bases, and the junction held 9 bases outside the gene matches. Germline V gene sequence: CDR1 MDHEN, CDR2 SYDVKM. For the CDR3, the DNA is TGTGCCAGCCTAACCGCAGGACTAGCGGGGGGTGAGCAGTTCTTC. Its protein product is CASLTAGLAGGEQFF.

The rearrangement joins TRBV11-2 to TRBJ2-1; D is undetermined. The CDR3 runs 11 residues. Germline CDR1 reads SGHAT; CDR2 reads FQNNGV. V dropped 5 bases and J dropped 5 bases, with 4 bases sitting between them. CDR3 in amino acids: CASSRNNEQFF. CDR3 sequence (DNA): TGTGCCAGCAGCCGGAACAATGAGCAGTTCTTC.

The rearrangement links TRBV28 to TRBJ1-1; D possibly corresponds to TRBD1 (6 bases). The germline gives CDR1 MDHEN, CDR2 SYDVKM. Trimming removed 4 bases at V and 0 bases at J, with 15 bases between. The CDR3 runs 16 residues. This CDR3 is CASSSRTAFMNTEAFF. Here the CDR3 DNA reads TGTGCCAGCAGTTCCCGGACAGCCTTTATGAACACTGAAGCTTTCTTT.

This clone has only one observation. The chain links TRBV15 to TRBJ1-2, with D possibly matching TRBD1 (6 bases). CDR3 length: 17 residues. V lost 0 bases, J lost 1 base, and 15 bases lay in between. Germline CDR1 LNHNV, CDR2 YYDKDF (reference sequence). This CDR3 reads CATSRDHAGVSNYGYTF. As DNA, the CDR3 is TGTGCCACCAGCAGAGATCACGCAGGGGTTAGTAACTATGGCTACACCTTC.

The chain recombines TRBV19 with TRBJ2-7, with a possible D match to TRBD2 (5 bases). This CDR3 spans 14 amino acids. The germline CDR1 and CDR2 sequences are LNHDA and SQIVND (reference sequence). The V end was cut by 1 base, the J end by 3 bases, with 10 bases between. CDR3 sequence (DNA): TGTGCCAGTAGTATAGGTGGACTCCACTACGAGCAGTACTTC. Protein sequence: CASSIGGLHYEQYF.

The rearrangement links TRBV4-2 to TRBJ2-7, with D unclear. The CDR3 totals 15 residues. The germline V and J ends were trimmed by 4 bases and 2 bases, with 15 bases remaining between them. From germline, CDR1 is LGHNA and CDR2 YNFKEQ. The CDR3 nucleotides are TGTGCCAGCAGCCTAGGCTTCGGGCCTGCCTACGAGCAGTACTTC. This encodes CASSLGFGPAYEQYF.

The CDR3 coding sequence is TGTGCCAGCAGCTTAGTAGTCTACGAGCAGTACTTC. Translation gives CASSLVVYEQYF. The chain uses TRBV7-9 and TRBJ2-7; D is ambiguous. The CDR3 has 12 residues. CDR1 is SEHNR and CDR2 is FQNEAQ in the germline V gene (reference sequence). V lost 1 base and J lost 3, with 4 bases in between.

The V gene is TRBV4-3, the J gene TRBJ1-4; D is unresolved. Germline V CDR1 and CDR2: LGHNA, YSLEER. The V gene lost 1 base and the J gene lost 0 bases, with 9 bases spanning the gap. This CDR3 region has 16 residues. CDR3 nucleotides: TGCGCCAGCAGCCAAGCCCCCGGGGCAACTAATGAAAAACTGTTTTTT. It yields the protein CASSQAPGATNEKLFF.

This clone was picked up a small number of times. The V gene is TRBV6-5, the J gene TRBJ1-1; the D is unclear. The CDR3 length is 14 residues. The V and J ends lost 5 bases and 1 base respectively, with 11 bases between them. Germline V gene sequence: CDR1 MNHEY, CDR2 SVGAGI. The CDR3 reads CASSPAGRNTEAFF. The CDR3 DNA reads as TGTGCCAGCAGTCCTGCCGGGAGGAACACTGAAGCTTTCTTT.

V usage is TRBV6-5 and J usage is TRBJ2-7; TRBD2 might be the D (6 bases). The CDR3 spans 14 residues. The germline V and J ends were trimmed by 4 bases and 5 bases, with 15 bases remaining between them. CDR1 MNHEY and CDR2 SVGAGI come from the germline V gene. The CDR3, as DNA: TGTGCCAGCAGTTCGACACCGGGAGACAACGAGCAGTACTTC. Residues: CASSSTPGDNEQYF.

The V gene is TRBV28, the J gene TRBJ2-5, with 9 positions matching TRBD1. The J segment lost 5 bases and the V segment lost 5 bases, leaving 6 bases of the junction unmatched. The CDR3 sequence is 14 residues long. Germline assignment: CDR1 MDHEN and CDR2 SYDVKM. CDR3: CASSRQGGEETQYF. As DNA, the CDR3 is TGTGCCAGCAGTCGACAGGGGGGGGAGGAGACCCAGTACTTC.

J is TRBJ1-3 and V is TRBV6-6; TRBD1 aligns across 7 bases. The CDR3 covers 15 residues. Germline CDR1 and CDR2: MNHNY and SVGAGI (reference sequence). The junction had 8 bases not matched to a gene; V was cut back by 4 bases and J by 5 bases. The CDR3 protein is CASSSHRDRRNTIYF. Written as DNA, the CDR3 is TGTGCCAGCAGTTCACACAGGGACAGACGAAACACCATATATTTT.